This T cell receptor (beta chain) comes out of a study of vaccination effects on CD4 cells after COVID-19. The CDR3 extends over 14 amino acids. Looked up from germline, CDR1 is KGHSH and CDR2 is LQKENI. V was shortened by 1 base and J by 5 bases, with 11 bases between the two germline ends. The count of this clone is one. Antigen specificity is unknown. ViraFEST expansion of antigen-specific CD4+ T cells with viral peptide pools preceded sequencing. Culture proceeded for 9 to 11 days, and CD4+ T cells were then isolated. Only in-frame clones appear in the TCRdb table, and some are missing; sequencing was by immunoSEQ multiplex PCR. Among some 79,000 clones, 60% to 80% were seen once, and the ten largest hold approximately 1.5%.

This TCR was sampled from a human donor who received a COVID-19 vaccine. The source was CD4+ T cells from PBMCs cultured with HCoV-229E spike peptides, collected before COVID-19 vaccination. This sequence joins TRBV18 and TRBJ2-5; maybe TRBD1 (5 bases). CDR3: CASSPQAGLETQYF. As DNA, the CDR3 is TGTGCCAGCTCACCACAGGCAGGGTTGGAGACCCAGTACTTC.